The rows below give T cell receptor beta chains drawn from one sample of a study of a mutant IDH1 vaccine in newly diagnosed glioma. Data came from immunoSEQ multiplex PCR; TCRdb stores just in-frame clones and leaves some out. The sample lists about 72,000 clones, roughly 84% occurring once. These TCRs' antigens remain unknown. The sample was PBMCs, taken from a glioma patient whose treatment included an IDH1 peptide vaccine. The receptors shown here come from a man aged 18 to 35 with glioma. The CDR3 runs from the conserved cysteine through the conserved F or W. Each record gives: clone size, J gene, D gene, V gene, CDR3 protein. D genes are given only for firm matches. Expanded clones get a size class; other rows say once, few or many, or leave the size out.

>.|TRBJ2-1|.|TRBV18
CASSTNWGGEQFF
>.|TRBJ1-5|TRBD1|TRBV7-2
CASSSDRAQPQHF
>.|TRBJ2-1|.|TRBV11-2
CASSPTVYEQFF
>.|TRBJ2-7|TRBD1|TRBV5-4
CASSLGQGLDEQYF
>.|TRBJ2-1|.|TRBV18
CASSLDWGSNEQFF
>.|TRBJ2-7|TRBD1|TRBV4-1
CASSQYRDSRKEQYF
>.|TRBJ2-1|.|TRBV7-3
CASSLTAQVRSNEQFF
>once|TRBJ2-7|TRBD2|TRBV7-6
CASSPMGGTPYEQYF
>.|TRBJ1-2|.|TRBV28
CASSLTAGPPGYTF
>.|TRBJ1-1|.|TRBV5-1
CASRTGNTEAFF
>.|TRBJ1-1|TRBD1|TRBV9
CASSGGDRALLQPMYHTEAFF
>.|TRBJ1-1|.|TRBV30
CAWTVGARAEAFF
>.|TRBJ2-2|.|TRBV5-1
CASSNPRGAGELFF
>once|TRBJ1-4|.|TRBV15
CATSRDDATNEKLFF
>.|TRBJ1-3|.|TRBV18
CASSPGRSSGNTIYF
>once|TRBJ2-3|TRBD1|TRBV29-1
CSGDRDSTDTQYF
>.|TRBJ1-1|.|TRBV11-3
CASSLGWGDTEAFF
>.|TRBJ2-7|TRBD1|TRBV6-1
CASGSGQGVAYEQYF
>.|TRBJ1-1|TRBD1|TRBV29-1
CSVEISTGAPKDTEAFF